Each of the 11 T cell receptor beta chains below was sequenced from the same sample in a study of shared clonotypes between healthy human individuals. Assay used: immunoSEQ multiplex PCR; TCRdb lists only in-frame clones, some missing. The sample holds hundreds of thousands of clones; roughly 98% are singletons and the top ten take more than 0.3%. Naive CD8 cells comprised CD45RO-negative, CCR7-positively selected cells, excluding terminally differentiated effector memory CD45RA+ cells. The sequenced sample consisted of naive CD8+ T cells sorted from blood. These receptors were obtained from a young man in good health.

The V call is TRBV7-9, the J call TRBJ2-1, with D maybe TRBD2 (7 bases). CDR1 is SEHNR and CDR2 is FQNEAQ in the germline V gene (reference sequence). This CDR3 spans 14 amino acids. The V and J ends lost 5 bases and 5 bases respectively, with 13 bases between them. The DNA for the CDR3 is TGTGCCAGCAGCCAAGGGGGGGCGCACAATGAGCAGTTCTTC. Encoded protein: CASSQGGAHNEQFF.

This sequence joins TRBV18 and TRBJ1-1, with TRBD1 matching 9 bases. Trimming at V came to 0 bases and at J to 1 base, leaving 0 bases not matched to a gene. There are 15 residues in the CDR3. CDR1 KGHSH and CDR2 LQKENI come from the germline V gene. CDR3 nucleotide sequence: TGTGCCAGCTCACCACCGGGACAGGGGAACACTGAAGCTTTCTTT. Translating it yields CASSPPGQGNTEAFF. The whole variable domain, remainder taken from reference TRBV18 and TRBJ1-1, is NAGVMQNPRHLVRRRGQEARLRCSPMKGHSHVYWYRQLPEEGLKFMVYLQKENIIDESGMPKERFSAEFPKEGPSILRIQQVVRGDSAAYFCASSPPGQGNTEAFFGQGTRLTVV.

The rearrangement uses TRBV7-2 and TRBJ2-7, with D tentatively TRBD2 (5 bases). With 4 bases removed from V and 3 bases from J, the gap between germline ends came to 19 bases. Germline CDR1 SGHTA, CDR2 FQGNSA. The CDR3 consists of 16 residues. CDR3 residues: CASSSLDYPDRYEQYF. CDR3 DNA sequence: TGTGCCAGCAGCTCCCTCGACTACCCAGACCGCTACGAGCAGTACTTC.

This clone appeared a single time. The chain carries TRBV27 and TRBJ2-3; 13 bases fit TRBD2. V dropped 5 bases and J dropped 3; count of bases not matched to a gene: 11. The CDR3 has 18 amino acids. The germline V gene has CDR1 MNHEY and CDR2 SMNVEV (reference sequence). The CDR3 reads CASSHRRVGLAGTDTQYF. DNA of the CDR3: TGTGCCAGCAGTCACAGGCGGGTGGGACTAGCGGGGACAGATACGCAGTATTTT.

The gene calls are TRBV9 and TRBJ2-3, with TRBD2 identical over 11 bases. This CDR3 spans 15 amino acids. Germline V gives CDR1 SGDLS, CDR2 YYNGEE. V trimming: 4 bases; J trimming: 4 bases; junction bases outside the gene matches: 5. The CDR3 region has the DNA TGTGCCAGCAGCCAGGGACTAGCGGTGCCAGATACGCAGTATTTT. Amino acid sequence: CASSQGLAVPDTQYF.

The V gene is TRBV7-9, the J gene TRBJ1-4, with 8 bases identical to TRBD1. CDR1 is SEHNR, CDR2 FQNEAQ, per germline (reference sequence). The CDR3 totals 14 residues. The junction had 6 bases not matched to a gene; V was cut back by 5 bases and J by 7 bases. CDR3 coding DNA: TGTGCCAGCAGCCCTCGGGGGACAGGTGAAAAACTGTTTTTT. Translation gives CASSPRGTGEKLFF.

The V call is TRBV19, the J call TRBJ2-1; 7 bases line up with TRBD1. The CDR3 spans 14 residues. CDR1 LNHDA and CDR2 SQIVND come from the germline V gene (reference sequence). With 5 bases clipped from V and 3 bases from J, the junction kept 4 bases outside the gene matches. The CDR3 region is CASSFGTDYNEQFF. For the CDR3, the DNA is TGTGCCAGTAGTTTCGGGACAGACTACAATGAGCAGTTCTTC.

V gene TRBV11-1 combines with J gene TRBJ2-7; unclear D gene. The CDR3 sequence is 12 residues long. Trimming shortened V by 3 bases and J by 6 bases, and 9 bases separated the two germline ends. Germline V gene lookup returns CDR1 SGHAT and CDR2 FQDESV (reference sequence). CDR3 nucleotides: TGTGCCAGCAGCTTCGAGCTAGGCGAGCAGTACTTC. Translated: CASSFELGEQYF.

The J gene is TRBJ2-7, the V gene TRBV7-3; 12 bases agree with TRBD1. CDR1 is SGHTA and CDR2 is FQGTGA in the germline V gene. The CDR3 has 15 amino acids. J lost 3 bases, V lost 3 bases, and 3 bases had no gene match. The CDR3 loop is CASSLGTGGYYEQYF. For the CDR3, the DNA is TGTGCCAGCAGCTTGGGGACAGGGGGCTACTACGAGCAGTACTTC.

The V gene is TRBV15, the J gene TRBJ1-5; 9 bases fit TRBD1. J was trimmed by 5 bases and V by 3 bases; bases with no gene match: 11. The CDR3 extends over 17 amino acids. CDR1 is LNHNV and CDR2 is YYDKDF in the germline V gene (reference sequence). This chain's CDR3 is CATSSPRDREIDQPQHF. For the CDR3, the DNA is TGTGCCACCAGCAGCCCGAGGGACAGGGAGATTGATCAGCCCCAGCATTTT.

The rearrangement joins TRBV5-4 to TRBJ2-7, with 9 nucleotides matching TRBD1. Germline CDR1 and CDR2: SGHNT and YYREEE (reference sequence). The CDR3 has 15 residues. After removal of 4 bases from V and 7 bases from J, the junction contained 12 bases not matched to a gene. CDR3 in DNA: TGTGCCAGCAGCGGGGGACAGGGTGATTCGTGGGAGCAGTACTTC. This sequence encodes CASSGGQGDSWEQYF.